This entry concerns a single T cell receptor (beta chain). The CDR3 is 20 residues long. V shed 3 bases and J 0 bases; nucleotides not matched to a gene: 14. Germline CDR1 and CDR2: SGDLS and YYNGEE. TCRdb's table, derived via immunoSEQ multiplex PCR, lists solely in-frame clones and lacks some. The sample lists about 58,000 clones; 85% to 95% were seen once. This specimen belongs to a study of T cell changes during pregnancy in multiple sclerosis. The sequencing here drew on CD8+ T cells from peripheral blood mononuclear cells, taken in the second trimester of pregnancy. This chain links TRBV9 with TRBJ2-6, with 8 bases identical to TRBD1. This TCR came from a female donor with multiple sclerosis, enrolled in a pregnancy study. The CDR3 spells CASSDSNEGTGRSGANVLTF. The CDR3 coding sequence is TGTGCCAGCAGCGACTCGAACGAGGGGACAGGTCGCTCTGGGGCCAACGTCCTGACTTTC.